These 32 T cell receptor beta chains came from one sample sequenced in a study of blood T cell repertoires in COVID-19. The assay was immunoSEQ multiplex PCR, and TCRdb's table has in-frame clones only and misses some. The sample yields 230,000 or so clones, 80% to 90% seen once. Specimen: PBMCs or T cells enriched from blood (not recorded which). The receptors shown here come from a woman in her 50s with acute COVID-19.

The chain combines TRBV27 with TRBJ1-4, with 7 positions matching TRBD1. Germline CDR1 reads MNHEY; CDR2 reads SMNVEV (reference sequence). The CDR3 extends over 13 amino acids. V lost 3 bases, J lost 8 bases, and 3 bases stayed unmatched. Here the CDR3 DNA reads TGTGCCAGCAGTTTCCAGACAGGGGAAAAACTGTTTTTT. This gives the protein CASSFQTGEKLFF.

The V call is TRBV28, the J call TRBJ1-5; D ambiguous. V lost 2 bases and J lost 1, with 12 bases in between. Germline lookup yields CDR1 MDHEN and CDR2 SYDVKM. The CDR3 consists of 16 residues. The CDR3 protein is CASSLVGGLSNQPQHF. Here the CDR3 DNA reads TGTGCCAGCAGTTTAGTCGGAGGGCTAAGCAATCAGCCCCAGCATTTT.

This chain connects TRBV28 to TRBJ2-1; weak D call: TRBD2 (5 bases). Germline-derived CDR1 and CDR2 are MDHEN and SYDVKM. The V end lost 6 bases, the J end lost 6 bases, and 18 bases lay between the germline ends. This CDR3 has 15 amino acids. This CDR3 reads CASSFDLRDSNEQFF. The DNA for the CDR3 is TGTGCCAGCAGCTTCGACCTGAGGGATAGCAATGAGCAGTTCTTC.

The chain has TRBV4-3 and TRBJ1-5; D gene unclear. This CDR3 region has 14 residues. Trimming removed 4 bases at V and 0 bases at J, with 7 bases between. Looked up from germline, CDR1 is LGHNA and CDR2 is YSLEER. CDR3 nucleotides: TGCGCCAGCAGCCTCTACAGTAGCAATCAGCCCCAGCATTTT. Residues: CASSLYSSNQPQHF.

The chain couples TRBV7-2 to TRBJ2-3; D gene ambiguous. Germline CDR1 reads SGHTA; CDR2 reads FQGNSA. CDR3 size: 11 residues. V was cut by 7 bases and J by 6 bases, with 8 bases left in between. The CDR3 region has the DNA TGTGCCAGCACTCTCAGGGATACGCAGTATTTT. Its protein is CASTLRDTQYF.

The genes are TRBV3-1 (or the pseudogene TRBV3-2) and TRBJ1-5, with D tentatively TRBD1 (5 bases). The V and J ends lost 5 bases and 2 bases respectively, with 13 bases between them. Germline lookup yields CDR1 LGHDT and CDR2 YNNKEL (reference sequence). This CDR3 comprises 15 residues. CDR3 sequence: CASSETLGRNQPQHF. CDR3 nucleotides: TGTGCCAGCAGCGAAACCCTGGGGCGCAATCAGCCCCAGCATTTT.

The gene calls are TRBV2 and TRBJ2-7, with TRBD2 as a possible D gene (5 bases). With 3 bases removed from V and 3 bases from J, the gap between germline ends came to 12 bases. The V gene's germline CDR1 is SNHLY and CDR2 FYNNEI. The CDR3 runs 14 residues. The CDR3 spells CASSDREYIYEQYF. CDR3 nucleotides: TGTGCCAGCAGTGACCGGGAATACATCTACGAGCAGTACTTC.

This chain links TRBV18 with TRBJ2-3; no clear D gene. CDR3 length equals 13 residues. Trimming removed 3 bases from V and 1 base from J, with 5 bases in between. Germline V gene sequence: CDR1 KGHSH, CDR2 LQKENI. The CDR3 DNA reads as TGTGCCAGCTCACCTTTCGGCACAGATACGCAGTATTTT. Translated, it gives CASSPFGTDTQYF.

This chain joins TRBV7-2 and TRBJ2-2; a weak D match, TRBD2 (5 bases). The CDR3 sequence is 18 residues long. Germline V gene data show CDR1 as SGHTA and CDR2 as FQGNSA. The V and J ends lost 1 base and 3 bases respectively, with 18 bases between them. In nucleotides, the CDR3 is TGTGCCAGCAGCTTAGAGGACTTTGAGGCGGAGTACACCGGGGAGCTGTTTTTT. Translated: CASSLEDFEAEYTGELFF.

A word on this clone: The same CDR3 arises from other DNA sequences in this sample as well. The chain has TRBV28 and TRBJ2-1; D not resolved. Between the trimmed V and J ends, which lost 6 bases and 4 bases, there was a span of 4 bases. In germline, CDR1 is MDHEN, CDR2 SYDVKM. The CDR3 sequence is 11 residues long. The CDR3 DNA reads TGTGCCAGCAGCCGTTACAATGAGCAGTTCTTC. Its protein product is CASSRYNEQFF.

The chain has TRBV6-5 and TRBJ1-1, with 7 bases identical to TRBD1. The CDR3 contains 14 residues. The trim removed 4 bases at V and 6 bases at J, leaving 8 bases unmatched. Germline V gives CDR1 MNHEY, CDR2 SVGAGI. This chain's CDR3 is CASSFRQGEAEAFF. For the CDR3, the DNA is TGTGCCAGCAGTTTCCGACAGGGCGAGGCTGAAGCTTTCTTT.

As DNA, the CDR3 is TGTGCCAGCAGCTTAGCGGTTGGGGCCTACACTGAAGCTTTCTTT. Its translation: CASSLAVGAYTEAFF. The chain has TRBV7-2 and TRBJ1-1, with D tentatively TRBD1 (5 bases). This CDR3 has 15 residues. The germline CDR1 and CDR2 sequences are SGHTA and FQGNSA. V was pared by 0 bases and J by 3 bases, with 11 bases between.

This sequence joins TRBV5-1 and TRBJ1-4; D gene ambiguous. The CDR3 is 14 residues long. The ends were cut back, 4 bases at V and 0 bases at J, with 7 bases in the middle. Germline V gene data show CDR1 as SGHRS and CDR2 as YFSETQ. The CDR3 sequence: CASSDTSTNEKLFF. The CDR3 region has the DNA TGCGCCAGCAGCGACACCTCAACTAATGAAAAACTGTTTTTT. Filled out from reference TRBV5-1 and TRBJ1-4, the complete variable domain reads KAGVTQTPRYLIKTRGQQVTLSCSPISGHRSVSWYQQTPGQGLQFLFEYFSETQRNKGNFPGRFSGRQFSNSRSEMNVSTLELGDSALYLCASSDTSTNEKLFFGSGTQLSVL.

The rearrangement links TRBV5-1 to TRBJ2-3, with 7 bases that match TRBD2. The junction had 11 bases not matched to a gene; V was cut back by 4 bases and J by 0 bases. The CDR3 totals 17 residues. CDR1 is SGHRS, CDR2 YFSETQ, per germline. The CDR3, as DNA: TGCGCCAGCAGCAGATACTCTAGCGGCTATAGCACAGATACGCAGTATTTT. Residues: CASSRYSSGYSTDTQYF.

This chain joins TRBV3-1 (or the pseudogene TRBV3-2) and TRBJ2-2; no definite D call. The CDR3 length is 12 residues. CDR1 and CDR2 (germline): LGHDT, YNNKEL (reference sequence). V lost 4 bases, J lost 4 bases, and 4 bases lay in between. DNA for the CDR3: TGTGCCAGCAGCCGGCTCACCGGGGAGCTGTTTTTT. Protein: CASSRLTGELFF.

This clone is a singleton in its sample. V and J are TRBV28 and TRBJ2-7, with 7 bases that match TRBD1. The CDR3 runs 17 residues. Unmatched junction bases numbered 14, after V lost 6 bases and J lost 0 bases. Germline loops: CDR1 MDHEN, CDR2 SYDVKM. The chain's CDR3 is CASRINNRGRSSYEQYF. As DNA, the CDR3 is TGTGCCAGCAGGATTAATAACAGGGGTCGCAGCTCCTACGAGCAGTACTTC.

The rearrangement uses TRBV7-3 and TRBJ2-1; TRBD2 matches at 16 bases. CDR1 is SGHTA and CDR2 is FQGTGA in the germline V gene. Losses at the gene ends were 1 base for V and 8 bases for J; bases not matched to a gene: 11. This CDR3 region has 19 residues. This chain's CDR3 is CASSLKRPGTSGRADEQFF. The CDR3 DNA follows: TGTGCCAGCAGCTTAAAACGACCCGGGACTAGCGGGAGGGCCGATGAGCAGTTCTTC. The full variable domain, rest sourced from reference TRBV7-3 and TRBJ2-1, is GAGVSQTPSNKVTEKGKYVELRCDPISGHTALYWYRQSLGQGPEFLIYFQGTGAADDSGLPNDRFFAVRPEGSVSTLKIQRTERGDSAVYLCASSLKRPGTSGRADEQFFGPGTRLTVL.

V and J are TRBV5-1 and TRBJ2-5; 7 nucleotides agree with TRBD2. Looked up from germline, CDR1 is SGHRS and CDR2 is YFSETQ. The CDR3 loop spans 14 amino acids. With V trimmed by 6 bases and J by 4 bases, 9 bases remained unmatched. The CDR3 here is CASTPGGPGETQYF. The CDR3 DNA is TGCGCCAGCACCCCGGGAGGACCGGGAGAGACCCAGTACTTC.

V and J are TRBV6-4 and TRBJ1-5, with D unresolved. The V end lost 5 bases, the J end lost 4 bases, and 15 bases lay between the germline ends. CDR3 length: 15 amino acids. Looked up from germline, CDR1 is MRHNA and CDR2 is SNTAGT. CDR3 amino acids: CASSPRRGSNQPQHF. The CDR3 DNA follows: TGTGCCAGCAGTCCTAGACGGGGTTCGAATCAGCCCCAGCATTTT.

This chain uses TRBV12-3 or TRBV12-4 with TRBJ1-2, with unresolved D. V was pared by 4 bases and J by 7 bases, with 10 bases between. The CDR3 contains 12 residues. CDR3 in amino acids: CASSSYAGGYTF. CDR3 in DNA: TGTGCCAGCAGTTCGTATGCGGGTGGCTACACCTTC.

The V and J genes are TRBV7-9 and TRBJ1-5, with a tentative D call TRBD1 (5 bases). Trimming took off 4 bases at V and 4 bases at J, with 11 bases between the two ends. Germline CDR1 is SEHNR and CDR2 is FQNEAQ (reference sequence). There are 14 residues in the CDR3. The CDR3: CASSSTGGNQPQHF. The CDR3 DNA sequence: TGTGCCAGCAGCTCTACGGGGGGTAATCAGCCCCAGCATTTT.

The V and J genes are TRBV19 and TRBJ2-1; 8 bases align to TRBD2. The CDR3 totals 19 residues. Germline trimming cut 2 bases from V and 2 bases from J; bases unmatched to any gene: 14. The germline gives CDR1 LNHDA, CDR2 SQIVND (reference sequence). The CDR3 loop reads CASSIRFNYHGGAYNEQFF. The CDR3 DNA reads as TGTGCCAGTAGTATAAGGTTCAATTACCACGGGGGGGCCTACAATGAGCAGTTCTTC.

CDR3 nucleotide sequence: TGTGCCAGCAGGACACGTTTAGGCATTCAGTACTTC. This codes for CASRTRLGIQYF. This rearrangement joins TRBV27 to TRBJ2-4; D is uncertain. CDR1 and CDR2 (germline): MNHEY, SMNVEV (reference sequence). This CDR3 comprises 12 residues. Trimming removed 6 bases at V and 9 bases at J, with 12 bases between.

The chain carries TRBV9 and TRBJ1-1; perhaps TRBD1 as D (5 bases). Looked up from germline, CDR1 is SGDLS and CDR2 is YYNGEE. Trimming shortened V by 0 bases and J by 2 bases, and 8 bases separated the two germline ends. The CDR3 spans 14 residues. The CDR3 is CASSVGQINTEAFF. The CDR3 DNA reads TGTGCCAGCAGCGTAGGACAGATCAACACTGAAGCTTTCTTT.

V and J are TRBV6-2 or TRBV6-3 and TRBJ2-1, with 11 bases aligning to TRBD1. V was pared by 0 bases and J by 7 bases, with 5 bases of the junction left unmatched. The CDR3 covers 16 residues. In germline, CDR1 is MNHEY, CDR2 SVGEGT. As DNA, the CDR3 is TGTGCCAGCAGTTACTCGCGGGACAGGGGGTGGAATGAGCAGTTCTTC. Its protein product is CASSYSRDRGWNEQFF.

The chain links TRBV2 to TRBJ1-4; D possibly corresponds to TRBD1 (6 bases). The CDR3 contains 17 residues. CDR1 is SNHLY, CDR2 FYNNEI, per germline. V was trimmed by 2 bases and J by 8 bases, leaving 21 bases between them. CDR3 nucleotide sequence: TGTGCCAGCAGTGAACGAAACAGGGTGCCTCCAAGGGAAAAACTGTTTTTT. Its translation is CASSERNRVPPREKLFF.

V and J are TRBV28 and TRBJ2-3, with TRBD2 identical over 7 bases. There are 16 residues in the CDR3. Germline values: CDR1 MDHEN, CDR2 SYDVKM. V lost 4 bases, J lost 0 bases, and 7 bases stayed unmatched. The CDR3 loop is CASSSSGTISTDTQYF. The CDR3 DNA reads TGTGCCAGCAGTTCATCCGGGACTATTAGCACAGATACGCAGTATTTT.

The chain carries TRBV27 and TRBJ1-5, with 7 bases matching TRBD1. CDR1 is MNHEY and CDR2 is SMNVEV in the germline V gene (reference sequence). The CDR3 consists of 14 residues. V lost 8 bases to trimming and J lost 3 bases; unmatched junction nucleotides: 7. The DNA for the CDR3 is TGTGCCAGCGGGCTACAGGGGCTCAATCAGCCCCAGCATTTT. Translation: CASGLQGLNQPQHF.

This chain uses TRBV28 with TRBJ2-2; TRBD2 aligns across 11 bases. Losses at the gene ends were 3 bases for V and 6 bases for J; bases not matched to a gene: 3. This CDR3 spans 15 amino acids. Germline V gene data show CDR1 as MDHEN and CDR2 as SYDVKM. The CDR3 region is CASSFSGRAPGELFF. The CDR3 nucleotides are TGTGCCAGCAGTTTTAGCGGGAGGGCCCCCGGGGAGCTGTTTTTT.

The V and J genes are TRBV11-3 and TRBJ2-5; 9 positions agree with TRBD1. V lost 0 bases, J lost 4 bases, and 6 bases stayed unmatched. The CDR3 totals 16 residues. Germline V gene lookup returns CDR1 SGHNT and CDR2 YENEEA. The CDR3 DNA sequence: TGTGCCAGCAGCTTAGAGGCGGGACAGGGTCGAGAGACCCAGTACTTC. It codes for CASSLEAGQGRETQYF.

V usage is TRBV7-9 and J usage is TRBJ2-3; no reliable D call. The CDR3 contains 15 residues. V was trimmed by 5 bases and J by 0 bases, leaving 12 bases between them. CDR1 and CDR2 from the germline V gene are SEHNR and FQNEAQ (reference sequence). The CDR3 DNA follows: TGTGCCAGCAGCCCGTCGAGACAAAGCACAGATACGCAGTATTTT. Encoded protein: CASSPSRQSTDTQYF.

V and J are TRBV7-3 and TRBJ1-6, with 8 bases aligning to TRBD1. Looked up from germline, CDR1 is SGHTA and CDR2 is FQGTGA. The CDR3 covers 15 residues. V trimming: 5 bases; J trimming: 9 bases; junction bases outside the gene matches: 9. The chain's CDR3 is CASSLLGTGGSPLHF. The DNA for the CDR3 is TGTGCCAGCAGCCTACTAGGGACAGGAGGTTCACCCCTCCACTTT.